One T cell receptor (beta chain) is described in this entry. The junction departs from the called germline gene at one end, perhaps through a read error. Next came a second PCR, run for about 7 to 12 cycles, which used a sample-barcoded 5' primer along with a J-beta primer mix. All samples gave at least 2.5 million CDR3-containing paired-end reads. Each CDR3 protein is one row after TCRdb ran MiXCR on the 5' RACE reads. The sample yields some 780,000 distinct CDR3 sequences, around 50% seen once. This CDR3 has 15 residues. This entry is derived from a study of blood T cells in healthy people across ages.

Sequenced: blood. J is TRBJ1-5 and V is TRBV12-3 or TRBV12-4; D is undetermined. The clonotype originates from a man aged 40-49 years in good health. Written as DNA, the CDR3 is TGTGCCAGCAGTTTTTTGTCCCTCGACAATCGGCCCCAGCATTTT. Protein sequence: CASSFLSLDNRPQHF.